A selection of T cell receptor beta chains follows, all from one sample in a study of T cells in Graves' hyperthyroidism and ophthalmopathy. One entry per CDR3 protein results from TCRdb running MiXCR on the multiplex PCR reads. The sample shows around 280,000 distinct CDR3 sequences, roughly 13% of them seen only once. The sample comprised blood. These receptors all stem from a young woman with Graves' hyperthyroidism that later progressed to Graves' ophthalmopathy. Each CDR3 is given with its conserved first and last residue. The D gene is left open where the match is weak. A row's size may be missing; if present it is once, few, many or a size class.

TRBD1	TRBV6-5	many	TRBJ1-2	CASSYIRTGGTYGYTF	TGTGCCAGCAGTTACATTCGGACAGGGGGCACCTATGGCTACACCTTC
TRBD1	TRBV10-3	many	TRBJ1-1	CAIKGGDSHEAFF	TGTGCCATCAAGGGGGGGGACAGCCATGAAGCTTTCTTT
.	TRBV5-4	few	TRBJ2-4	CASSLNARVDIQYF	TGTGCCAGCAGCCTGAACGCCAGGGTTGACATTCAGTACTTC
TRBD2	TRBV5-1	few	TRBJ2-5	CASSSGLVGETQYF	TGCGCCAGCAGCTCGGGACTAGTCGGAGAGACCCAGTACTTC
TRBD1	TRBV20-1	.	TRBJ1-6	CSARGQGYNSPLHF	TGCAGTGCTAGAGGACAGGGGTATAATTCACCCCTCCACTTT
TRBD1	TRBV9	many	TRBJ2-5	CASSVSPGQGAGRQETQYF	TGTGCCAGCAGCGTAAGTCCGGGACAGGGGGCAGGAAGACAAGAGACCCAGTACTTC
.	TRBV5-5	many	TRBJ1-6	CASSLEDNSPLHF	TGTGCCAGCAGCTTGGAGGATAATTCACCCCTCCACTTT
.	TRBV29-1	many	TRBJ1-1	CSVGFGVEAFF	TGCAGCGTTGGGTTCGGGGTTGAAGCTTTCTTT
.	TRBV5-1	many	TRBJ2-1	CASSPDFSSYNEQFF	TGCGCCAGCAGCCCAGACTTTAGCTCCTACAATGAGCAGTTCTTC
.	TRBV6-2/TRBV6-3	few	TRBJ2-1	CASTIYGTNNEQFF	TGTGCCAGCACCATTTACGGTACAAACAATGAGCAGTTCTTC
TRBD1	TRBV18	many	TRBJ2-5	CASSSTSDRGGTQYF	TGTGCCAGCTCATCGACCAGCGACAGGGGAGGGACCCAGTACTTC
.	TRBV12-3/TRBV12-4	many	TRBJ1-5	CASRGPGKPQHF	TGTGCCAGCCGAGGGCCAGGGAAGCCCCAGCATTTT
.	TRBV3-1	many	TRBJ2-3	CASSQALAPTDTQYF	TGTGCCAGCAGCCAAGCTCTCGCGCCCACAGATACGCAGTATTTT
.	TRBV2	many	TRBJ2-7	CASSERYLFREQYF	TGTGCCAGCAGTGAACGATACCTATTTCGCGAGCAGTACTTC
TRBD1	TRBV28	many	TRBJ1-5	CASSYLGQGGWHF	TGTGCCAGCAGTTACCTGGGACAGGGAGGTTGGCATTTT
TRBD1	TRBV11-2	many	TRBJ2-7	CASSTWTGLVVDEQYF	TGTGCCAGCAGCACATGGACAGGGTTGGTCGTGGACGAGCAGTACTTC
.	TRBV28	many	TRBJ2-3	CASSLGLPWTDTQYF	TGTGCCAGCAGTTTGGGACTTCCATGGACAGATACGCAGTATTTT
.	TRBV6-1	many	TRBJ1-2	CASSRRGSGYTF	TGTGCCAGCAGTCGCCGGGGGTCTGGCTACACCTTC
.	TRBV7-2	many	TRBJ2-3	CASSLRLTSTDTQYF	TGTGCCAGCAGCTTAAGGCTTACTAGCACAGATACGCAGTATTTT
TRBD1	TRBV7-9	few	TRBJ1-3	CASNEQGTFSGNTIYF	TGTGCCAGCAATGAACAGGGGACATTTTCTGGAAACACCATATATTTT
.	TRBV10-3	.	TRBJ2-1	CAISSKWATMYNEQFF	TGTGCCATCAGCTCCAAGTGGGCTACGATGTACAATGAGCAGTTCTTC
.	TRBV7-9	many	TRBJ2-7	CASSLRQESYEQYF	TGTGCCAGCAGCTTACGACAGGAATCCTACGAGCAGTACTTC
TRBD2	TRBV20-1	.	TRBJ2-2	CSARPSGRANAGELFF	TGCAGTGCTCGACCAAGCGGGAGGGCCAACGCCGGGGAGCTGTTTTTT
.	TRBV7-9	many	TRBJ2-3	CASTTGFATDTQYF	TGTGCCAGCACCACAGGGTTTGCAACAGATACGCAGTATTTT
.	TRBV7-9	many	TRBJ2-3	CASSMTLTDTQYF	TGTGCCAGCAGCATGACTTTGACAGATACGCAGTATTTT
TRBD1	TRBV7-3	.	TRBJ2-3	CANSSTGVGADTQYF	TGTGCCAACAGCTCCACAGGGGTTGGCGCAGATACGCAGTATTTT
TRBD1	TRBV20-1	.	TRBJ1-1	CSARDSGTGRRGEAFF	TGCAGTGCTAGAGATTCCGGGACAGGGAGAAGAGGTGAAGCTTTCTTT
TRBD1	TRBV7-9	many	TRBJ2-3	CASSLLTGGTDTQYF	TGTGCCAGCAGCTTACTTACAGGGGGGACAGATACGCAGTATTTT
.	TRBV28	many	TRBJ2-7	CATGRGLGEQYF	TGTGCCACAGGCCGGGGGCTAGGAGAGCAGTACTTC
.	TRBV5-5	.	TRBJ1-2	CASSEGGNYGYTF	TGTGCCAGCAGCGAAGGGGGTAACTATGGCTACACCTTC
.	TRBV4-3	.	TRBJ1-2	CASSQEGGFYGYTF	TGCGCCAGCAGCCAAGAAGGAGGGTTCTATGGCTACACCTTC
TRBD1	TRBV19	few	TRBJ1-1	CASSRGGQVVTEAFF	TGTGCCAGTAGTAGGGGAGGACAGGTGGTAACTGAAGCTTTCTTT
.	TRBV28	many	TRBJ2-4	CASSSDLAKNIQYF	TGTGCCAGCAGTTCGGACCTAGCCAAAAACATTCAGTACTTC
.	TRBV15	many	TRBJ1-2	CATSRDNGYYGYTF	TGTGCCACCAGCAGAGATAACGGTTACTATGGCTACACCTTC
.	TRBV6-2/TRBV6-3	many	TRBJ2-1	CASSYPGNEQFF	TGTGCCAGCAGTTACCCTGGCAATGAGCAGTTCTTC
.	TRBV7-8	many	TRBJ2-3	CASSLVIREDTQYF	TGTGCCAGCAGCTTAGTCATCCGGGAGGATACGCAGTATTTT
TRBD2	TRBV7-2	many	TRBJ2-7	CASSPSSGAGEQYF	TGTGCCAGCAGCCCTTCTAGCGGGGCTGGCGAGCAGTACTTC
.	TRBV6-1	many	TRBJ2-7	CASRGVDPSEQYF	TGTGCCAGCAGAGGGGTAGATCCTAGCGAGCAGTACTTC
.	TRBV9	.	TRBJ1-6	CASSGQSNSPLHF	TGTGCCAGCAGTGGACAGTCAAATTCACCCCTCCACTTT
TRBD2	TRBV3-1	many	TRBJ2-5	CASSQVFAREGQETQYF	TGTGCCAGCAGCCAAGTATTTGCCAGGGAGGGCCAAGAGACCCAGTACTTC
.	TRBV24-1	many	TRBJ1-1	CATSDPPLTEAFF	TGTGCCACCAGTGATCCCCCACTCACTGAAGCTTTCTTT
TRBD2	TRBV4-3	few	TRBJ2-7	CASSQVETSGTYEQYF	TGCGCCAGCAGCCAAGTAGAGACTAGCGGGACCTACGAGCAGTACTTC
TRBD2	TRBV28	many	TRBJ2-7	CASSFQREGSYEQYF	TGTGCCAGCAGTTTCCAGCGGGAGGGTTCCTACGAGCAGTACTTC
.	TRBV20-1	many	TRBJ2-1	CSASSGSSYNEQFF	TGCAGTGCTAGTTCCGGGAGTTCCTACAATGAGCAGTTCTTC
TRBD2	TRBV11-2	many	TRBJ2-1	CASSLLGGRRNEQFF	TGTGCCAGCAGCTTATTAGGCGGGAGGAGGAATGAGCAGTTCTTC
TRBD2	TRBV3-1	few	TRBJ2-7	CASSPQGRAEQYF	TGTGCCAGCAGCCCCCAAGGGAGGGCCGAGCAGTACTTC
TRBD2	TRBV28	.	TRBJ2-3	CASSSVAGSTDTQYF	TGTGCCAGCAGTTCCGTAGCGGGTAGCACAGATACGCAGTATTTT
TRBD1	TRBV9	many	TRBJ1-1	CASSPDPGQGRGAFF	TGTGCCAGCAGCCCGGATCCGGGACAGGGGAGGGGAGCTTTCTTT
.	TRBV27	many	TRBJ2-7	CASSPLGTPLEQYF	TGTGCCAGCAGTCCACTAGGGACCCCCCTCGAGCAGTACTTC
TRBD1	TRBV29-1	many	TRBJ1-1	CSVGGQGNTEAFF	TGCAGCGTTGGGGGACAGGGGAACACTGAAGCTTTCTTT
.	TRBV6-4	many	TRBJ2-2	CASSGDTETGELFF	TGTGCCAGCAGTGGCGACACAGAGACCGGGGAGCTGTTTTTT
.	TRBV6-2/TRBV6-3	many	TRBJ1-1	CASSYSITGNAEAFF	TGTGCCAGCAGTTACTCCATCACAGGTAACGCTGAAGCTTTCTTT